This TCR beta chain derives from a study of prognosis after radiotherapy for stage I lung cancer. About the study: Patients received 3 to 5 SBRT fractions with a biologically effective dose of at least 100 Gy.

It was by two-round multiplex PCR that TCR beta CDR3 was amplified from genomic DNA. First-round PCR amplification was performed with primers specific to each TRBV and TRBJ gene. TCRdb re-derived calls from the multiplex PCR reads in MiXCR, one entry per CDR3 protein. The data contain tens of thousands of distinct CDR3 sequences, more than 40% of them singletons. Points on this clonotype: Its antigen is unknown. With only one base between it and a far larger clone, this is likely a read error.

Findings and limits, study-wide: Tumor specificity was not determined for the expanded TCR clones. Lower Shannon entropy after stereotactic body radiation therapy was observed in patients who went on to develop distant metastases.

Unmatched junction bases numbered 14, after V lost 5 bases and J lost 8 bases. The CDR3 covers 16 residues. CDR1 is MNHGY and CDR2 is SAAAGT in the germline V gene. The source of this sequence is a donor at least 50 years old with non-small cell lung cancer. Sequencing was performed on PBMCs, taken before or after stereotactic body radiation therapy (not recorded which). The rearrangement joins TRBV6-8 to TRBJ1-5; 8 bases align to TRBD1. The CDR3 reads CASSRDRQGFWKPQHF. As DNA, the CDR3 is TGTGCCAGCAGTAGGGATAGACAGGGGTTTTGGAAGCCCCAGCATTTT.